Following are 16 T cell receptor beta chains from one sample sequenced in a study of cytomegalovirus exposure and HLA in healthy donors. With 60 Vbeta and 13 Jbeta primers, the PCR was carried out. Measured with immunoSEQ multiplex PCR; TCRdb has only the in-frame clones, and not every one. The data hold 150,000 to 200,000 clones, with 84% observed a single time. The sample taken for sequencing was PBMCs. The receptor set was obtained from a man in his late teens or twenties in good health and CMV-seronegative.

The genes are TRBV7-2 and TRBJ2-7; the match to TRBD1 covers 9 bases. CDR1 is SGHTA and CDR2 is FQGNSA in the germline V gene. The trim removed 3 bases at V and 4 bases at J, leaving 1 base unmatched. This CDR3 contains 13 residues. Here the CDR3 reads CASSFGTGYEQYF. The CDR3 coding sequence is TGTGCCAGCAGCTTTGGGACAGGGTACGAGCAGTACTTC.

The chain recombines TRBV16 with TRBJ2-1; no reliable D call. The CDR3 has 13 residues. Germline V gene lookup returns CDR1 KGHSY and CDR2 FQNENV. V was trimmed by 3 bases and J by 7 bases, leaving 10 bases between them. The CDR3 reads CASSHNPQNEQFF. CDR3 DNA: TGTGCCAGCAGCCACAATCCACAGAATGAGCAGTTCTTC.

The V call is TRBV5-1, the J call TRBJ2-5, with TRBD2 matching over 15 bases. Per germline, CDR1 SGHRS and CDR2 YFSETQ. This CDR3 has 16 amino acids. After removal of 4 bases from V and 3 bases from J, the junction contained 4 bases not matched to a gene. CDR3 sequence: CASSIGTSGRKETQYF. The DNA of the CDR3 is TGCGCCAGCAGCATCGGGACTAGCGGGAGGAAAGAGACCCAGTACTTC. The whole variable domain, filled in from reference TRBV5-1 and TRBJ2-5, reads KAGVTQTPRYLIKTRGQQVTLSCSPISGHRSVSWYQQTPGQGLQFLFEYFSETQRNKGNFPGRFSGRQFSNSRSEMNVSTLELGDSALYLCASSIGTSGRKETQYFGPGTRLLVL.

This sequence joins TRBV5-4 and TRBJ1-3; D gene ambiguous. In germline, CDR1 is SGHNT, CDR2 YYREEE (reference sequence). The CDR3 sequence is 14 residues long. V was clipped by 3 bases and J by 8 bases, with 15 bases between them. CDR3 sequence reads: CASSWSAREDTIYF. The CDR3 nucleotides are TGTGCCAGCAGCTGGTCCGCGAGGGAAGACACCATATATTTT.

CDR3 region: CASSFQARYEQYF. CDR3 in DNA: TGTGCCAGCAGCTTTCAGGCACGCTACGAGCAGTACTTC. The V and J genes are TRBV11-3 and TRBJ2-7; no firm D call. Trimming removed 3 bases from V and 3 bases from J, with 9 bases in between. This CDR3 region has 13 residues. Germline values: CDR1 SGHNT, CDR2 YENEEA.

This clone was observed once. The V call is TRBV27, the J call TRBJ1-4; TRBD1 matches at 8 bases. J lost 0 bases, V lost 4 bases, and 7 bases had no gene match. The CDR3 loop spans 17 amino acids. Per the germline V gene, CDR1 is MNHEY and CDR2 is SMNVEV (reference sequence). CDR3 in DNA: TGTGCCAGCAGTTCGTTCGGACAGGGAGCAACTAATGAAAAACTGTTTTTT. It encodes CASSSFGQGATNEKLFF. The complete variable domain, with remaining parts taken from reference TRBV27 and TRBJ1-4, reads EAQVTQNPRYLITVTGKKLTVTCSQNMNHEYMSWYRQDPGLGLRQIYYSMNVEVTDKGDVPEGYKVSRKEKRNFPLILESPSPNQTSLYFCASSSFGQGATNEKLFFGSGTQLSVL.

V gene TRBV7-2 combines with J gene TRBJ2-5; no clear D gene. Near its end, the DNA agrees better with TRBJ2-7, so the J call may be wrong. The CDR3 length is 14 residues. Germline V CDR1 and CDR2: SGHTA, FQGNSA. CDR3 residues: CASSFGSPVVEQYF. The DNA of the CDR3 is TGTGCCAGCAGCTTCGGTAGTCCGGTAGTCGAGCAGTACTTC.

This chain uses TRBV5-4 with TRBJ2-5; no firm D call. Trimming shortened V by 2 bases and J by 1 base, and 6 bases separated the two germline ends. The length of the CDR3 is 13 residues. CDR1 SGHNT and CDR2 YYREEE come from the germline V gene (reference sequence). CDR3 sequence: CASSLSVQETQYF. CDR3 nucleotides: TGTGCCAGCAGCTTAAGCGTCCAAGAGACCCAGTACTTC.

V and J are TRBV9 and TRBJ2-1; TRBD2 aligns across 13 bases. The V segment lost 0 bases and the J segment 0 bases; nucleotides outside the gene matches: 9. This CDR3 has 20 amino acids. Germline lookup yields CDR1 SGDLS and CDR2 YYNGEE. As DNA, the CDR3 is TGTGCCAGCAGCGTAGCTGGCACTAGCGGGGGGGCTAGCTCCTACAATGAGCAGTTCTTC. Encoded protein: CASSVAGTSGGASSYNEQFF. Filled out from reference TRBV9 and TRBJ2-1, the complete variable domain reads DSGVTQTPKHLITATGQRVTLRCSPRSGDLSVYWYQQSLDQGLQFLIQYYNGEERAKGNILERFSAQQFPDLHSELNLSSLELGDSALYFCASSVAGTSGGASSYNEQFFGPGTRLTVL.

The chain couples TRBV5-1 to TRBJ2-1; TRBD2 agrees at 9 bases. CDR1 SGHRS and CDR2 YFSETQ come from the germline V gene. J was trimmed by 2 bases and V by 0 bases; bases with no gene match: 6. The CDR3 contains 17 residues. Here the CDR3 DNA reads TGCGCCAGCAGCTTGGAACCAGCGGGGGGTCCCTACAATGAGCAGTTCTTC. Translating gives CASSLEPAGGPYNEQFF.

This clone was seen a few times. V and J are TRBV5-1 and TRBJ2-6; D gene ambiguous. CDR1 and CDR2 from the germline V gene are SGHRS and YFSETQ. The germline V and J ends were trimmed by 0 bases and 0 bases, with 10 bases remaining between them. The length of the CDR3 is 17 residues. CDR3 DNA sequence: TGCGCCAGCAGCTTGGTTCCTTTCCGCTCTGGGGCCAACGTCCTGACTTTC. Its protein is CASSLVPFRSGANVLTF.

This chain uses TRBV29-1 with TRBJ2-7, with 7 bases identical to TRBD2. Germline V lookup: CDR1 SQVTM, CDR2 ANQGSEA. V shed 7 bases and J 2 bases; nucleotides not matched to a gene: 8. The CDR3 extends over 13 amino acids. The CDR3, as DNA: TGCAGCGGACAGCGGGGACCTACCTACGAGCAGTACTTC. Translated: CSGQRGPTYEQYF.

The chain recombines TRBV5-4 with TRBJ1-2; D may be TRBD1 (5 bases). The CDR3 is 14 amino acids. Germline V CDR1 and CDR2: SGHNT, YYREEE (reference sequence). The V and J ends lost 1 base and 3 bases respectively, with 10 bases between them. CDR3 coding DNA: TGTGCCAGCAGCTTGAGCGGGGGAGACTATGGCTACACCTTC. Translating it yields CASSLSGGDYGYTF.

This clone was recorded only once. This sequence joins TRBV15 and TRBJ2-7, with D unresolved. The CDR3 totals 12 residues. Trimming took off 0 bases at V and 3 bases at J, with 3 bases between the two ends. CDR1 is LNHNV, CDR2 YYDKDF, per germline (reference sequence). CDR3 in DNA: TGTGCCACCAGCAGAGACCGCTACGAGCAGTACTTC. Translation gives CATSRDRYEQYF.

The J gene is TRBJ2-3, the V gene TRBV10-3; D not resolved. Trimming stripped 7 bases from V and 4 bases from J, with 9 bases between. The CDR3 has 12 residues. Germline assignment: CDR1 ENHRY and CDR2 SYGVKD. The CDR3 DNA reads as TGTGCCATCAAGGATAGCTCAGATACGCAGTATTTT. Translated: CAIKDSSDTQYF.

V usage is TRBV19 and J usage is TRBJ1-4, with a tentative D call TRBD1 (6 bases). Trimming left V 5 bases short and J 8 bases short, with 15 bases between. Germline V gives CDR1 LNHDA, CDR2 SQIVND (reference sequence). CDR3 length equals 14 residues. The CDR3 DNA is TGTGCCAGTAGTCGGACAGTCTGGGGAGAAAAACTGTTTTTT. Its protein product is CASSRTVWGEKLFF.